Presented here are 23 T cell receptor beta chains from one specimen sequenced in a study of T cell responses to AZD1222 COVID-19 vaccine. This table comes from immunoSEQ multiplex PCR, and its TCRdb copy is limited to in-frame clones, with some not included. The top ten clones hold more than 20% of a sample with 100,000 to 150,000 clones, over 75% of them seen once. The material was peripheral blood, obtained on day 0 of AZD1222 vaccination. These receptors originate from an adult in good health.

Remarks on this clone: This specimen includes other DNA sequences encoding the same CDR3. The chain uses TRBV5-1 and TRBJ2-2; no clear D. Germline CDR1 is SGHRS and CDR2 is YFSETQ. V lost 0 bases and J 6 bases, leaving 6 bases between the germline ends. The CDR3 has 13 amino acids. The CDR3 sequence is CASSLARAGELFF. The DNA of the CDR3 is TGCGCCAGCAGCTTGGCCCGGGCCGGGGAGCTGTTTTTT.

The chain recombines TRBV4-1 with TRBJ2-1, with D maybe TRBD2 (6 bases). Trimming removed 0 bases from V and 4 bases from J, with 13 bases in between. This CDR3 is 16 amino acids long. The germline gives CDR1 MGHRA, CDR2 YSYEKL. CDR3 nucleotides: TGCGCCAGCAGCCAAGAGGGGAGGAACCTTTACAATGAGCAGTTCTTC. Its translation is CASSQEGRNLYNEQFF.

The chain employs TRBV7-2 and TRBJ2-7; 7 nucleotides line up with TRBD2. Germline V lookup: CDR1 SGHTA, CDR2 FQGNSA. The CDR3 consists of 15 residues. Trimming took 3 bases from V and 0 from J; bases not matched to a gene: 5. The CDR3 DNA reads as TGTGCCAGCAGCTTGGTGACGGGGGGCTCCTACGAGCAGTACTTC. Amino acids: CASSLVTGGSYEQYF. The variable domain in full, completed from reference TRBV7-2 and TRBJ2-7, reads GAGVSQSPSNKVTEKGKDVELRCDPISGHTALYWYRQSLGQGLEFLIYFQGNSAPDKSGLPSDRFSAERTGGSVSTLTIQRTQQEDSAVYLCASSLVTGGSYEQYFGPGTRLTVT.

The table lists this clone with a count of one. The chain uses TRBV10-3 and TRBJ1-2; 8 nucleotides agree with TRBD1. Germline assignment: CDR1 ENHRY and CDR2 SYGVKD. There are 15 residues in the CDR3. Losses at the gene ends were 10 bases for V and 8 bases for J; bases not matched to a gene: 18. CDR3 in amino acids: CASDRGFSQFVGYTF. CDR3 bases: TGTGCCAGCGACAGGGGTTTTTCGCAGTTTGTCGGCTACACCTTC.

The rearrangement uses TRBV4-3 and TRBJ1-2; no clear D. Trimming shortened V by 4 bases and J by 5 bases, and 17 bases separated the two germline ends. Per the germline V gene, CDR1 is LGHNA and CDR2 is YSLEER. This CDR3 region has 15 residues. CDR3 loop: CASSPFSSSTYGYTF. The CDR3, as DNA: TGCGCCAGCAGCCCCTTTTCTAGCTCTACTTATGGCTACACCTTC.

CDR3 bases: TGTGCCATCAGTGAGGTTATTAGCACAGATACGCAGTATTTT. Translated, it gives CAISEVISTDTQYF. The rearrangement links TRBV10-3 to TRBJ2-3; D is uncertain. Germline V lookup: CDR1 ENHRY, CDR2 SYGVKD. V was shortened by 2 bases and J by 0 bases, with 6 bases between the two germline ends. This CDR3 has 14 amino acids.

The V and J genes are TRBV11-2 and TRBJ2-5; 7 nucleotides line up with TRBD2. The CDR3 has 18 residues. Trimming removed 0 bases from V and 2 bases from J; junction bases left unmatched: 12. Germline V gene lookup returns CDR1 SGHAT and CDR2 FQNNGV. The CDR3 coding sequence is TGTGCCAGCAGCTTAGATCGCTTTGGGGGGGGGTCACAAGAGACCCAGTACTTC. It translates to CASSLDRFGGGSQETQYF.

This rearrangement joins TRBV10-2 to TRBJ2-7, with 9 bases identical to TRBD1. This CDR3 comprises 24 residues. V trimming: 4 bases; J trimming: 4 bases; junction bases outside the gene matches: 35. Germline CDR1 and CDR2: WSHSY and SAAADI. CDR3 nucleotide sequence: TGCGCCAGCAGTGCCTCCGAGTGGGACAGGGATGCTTTTGGGCGGGGCATTCCGGGATACGAGCAGTACTTC. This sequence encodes CASSASEWDRDAFGRGIPGYEQYF.

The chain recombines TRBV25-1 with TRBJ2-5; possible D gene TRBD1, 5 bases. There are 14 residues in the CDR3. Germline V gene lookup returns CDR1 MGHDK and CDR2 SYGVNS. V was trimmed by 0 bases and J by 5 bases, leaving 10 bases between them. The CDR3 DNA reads TGTGCCAGCAGTGAATATAGCTACAGGGAGACCCAGTACTTC. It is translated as CASSEYSYRETQYF.

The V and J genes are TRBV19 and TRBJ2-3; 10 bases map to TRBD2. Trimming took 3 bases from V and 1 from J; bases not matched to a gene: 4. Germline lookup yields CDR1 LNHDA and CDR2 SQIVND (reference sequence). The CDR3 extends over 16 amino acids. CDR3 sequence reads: CASSMVLAGGTDTQYF. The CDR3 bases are TGTGCCAGTAGTATGGTCCTAGCGGGGGGCACAGATACGCAGTATTTT.

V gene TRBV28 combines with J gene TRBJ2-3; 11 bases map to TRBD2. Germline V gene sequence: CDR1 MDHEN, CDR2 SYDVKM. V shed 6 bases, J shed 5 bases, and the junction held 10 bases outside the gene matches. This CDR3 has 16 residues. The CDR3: CASSLTSGVEGDTQYF. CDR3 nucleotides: TGTGCCAGCAGCCTGACTAGCGGGGTTGAGGGAGATACGCAGTATTTT.

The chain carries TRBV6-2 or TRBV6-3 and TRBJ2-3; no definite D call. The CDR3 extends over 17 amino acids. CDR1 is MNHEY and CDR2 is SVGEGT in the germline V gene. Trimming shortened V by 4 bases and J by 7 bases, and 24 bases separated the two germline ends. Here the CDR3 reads CASSSPFEAMPAYTQYF. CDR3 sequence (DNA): TGTGCCAGCAGTTCCCCCTTTGAGGCAATGCCGGCGTATACGCAGTATTTT.

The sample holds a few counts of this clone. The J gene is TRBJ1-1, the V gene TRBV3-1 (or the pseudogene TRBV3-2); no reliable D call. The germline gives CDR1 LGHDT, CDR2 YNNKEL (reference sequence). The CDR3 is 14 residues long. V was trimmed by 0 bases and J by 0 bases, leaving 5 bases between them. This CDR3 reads CASSQEAMNTEAFF. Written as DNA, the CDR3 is TGTGCCAGCAGCCAAGAAGCGATGAACACTGAAGCTTTCTTT.

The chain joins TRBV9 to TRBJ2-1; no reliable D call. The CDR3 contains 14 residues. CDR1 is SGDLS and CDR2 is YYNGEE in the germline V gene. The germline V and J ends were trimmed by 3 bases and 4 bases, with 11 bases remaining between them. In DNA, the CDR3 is TGTGCCAGCAGCGCCGGTCTGGGGTACAATGAGCAGTTCTTC. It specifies CASSAGLGYNEQFF.

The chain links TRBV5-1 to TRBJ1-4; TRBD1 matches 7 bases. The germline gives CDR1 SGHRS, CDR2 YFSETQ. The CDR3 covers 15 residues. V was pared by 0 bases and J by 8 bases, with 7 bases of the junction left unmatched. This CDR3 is CASSLGQGGTEKLFF. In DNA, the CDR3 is TGCGCCAGCAGCTTGGGACAGGGCGGAACAGAAAAACTGTTTTTT. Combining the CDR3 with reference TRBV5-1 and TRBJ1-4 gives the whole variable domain KAGVTQTPRYLIKTRGQQVTLSCSPISGHRSVSWYQQTPGQGLQFLFEYFSETQRNKGNFPGRFSGRQFSNSRSEMNVSTLELGDSALYLCASSLGQGGTEKLFFGSGTQLSVL.

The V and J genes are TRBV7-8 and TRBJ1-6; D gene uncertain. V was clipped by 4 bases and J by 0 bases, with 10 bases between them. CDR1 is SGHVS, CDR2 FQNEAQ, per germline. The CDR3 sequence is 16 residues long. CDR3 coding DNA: TGTGCCAGCAGCTCGACTGAAGTCTCCTATAATTCACCCCTCCACTTT. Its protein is CASSSTEVSYNSPLHF.

The DNA of the CDR3 is TGTGCCAGCAGCACTTCACAGTTTAACTATGGCTACACCTTC. Its translation is CASSTSQFNYGYTF. The V and J genes are TRBV28 and TRBJ1-2; D is undetermined. The germline V gene has CDR1 MDHEN and CDR2 SYDVKM. V dropped 6 bases and J dropped 1 base, with 12 bases sitting between them. CDR3 length equals 14 residues.

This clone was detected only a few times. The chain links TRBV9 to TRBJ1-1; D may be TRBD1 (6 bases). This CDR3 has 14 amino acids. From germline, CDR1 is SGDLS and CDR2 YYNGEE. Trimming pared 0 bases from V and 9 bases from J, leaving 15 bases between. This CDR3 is CASSVEQGPTQAFF. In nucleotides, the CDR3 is TGTGCCAGCAGCGTAGAGCAGGGGCCGACTCAAGCTTTCTTT. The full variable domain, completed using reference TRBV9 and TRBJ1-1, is DSGVTQTPKHLITATGQRVTLRCSPRSGDLSVYWYQQSLDQGLQFLIQYYNGEERAKGNILERFSAQQFPDLHSELNLSSLELGDSALYFCASSVEQGPTQAFFGQGTRLTVV.

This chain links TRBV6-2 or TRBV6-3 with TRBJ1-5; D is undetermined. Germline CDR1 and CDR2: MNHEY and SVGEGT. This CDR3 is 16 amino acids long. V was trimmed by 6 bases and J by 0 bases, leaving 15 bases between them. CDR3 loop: CASSPRALYSNQPQHF. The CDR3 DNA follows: TGTGCCAGCAGCCCTCGGGCCCTATATAGCAATCAGCCCCAGCATTTT.

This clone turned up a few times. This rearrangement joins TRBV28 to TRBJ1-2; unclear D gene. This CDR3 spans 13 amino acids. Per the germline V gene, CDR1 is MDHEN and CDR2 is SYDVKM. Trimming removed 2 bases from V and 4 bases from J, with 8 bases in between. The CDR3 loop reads CASSLRAVYGYTF. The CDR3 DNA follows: TGTGCCAGCAGTTTACGGGCAGTCTATGGCTACACCTTC.

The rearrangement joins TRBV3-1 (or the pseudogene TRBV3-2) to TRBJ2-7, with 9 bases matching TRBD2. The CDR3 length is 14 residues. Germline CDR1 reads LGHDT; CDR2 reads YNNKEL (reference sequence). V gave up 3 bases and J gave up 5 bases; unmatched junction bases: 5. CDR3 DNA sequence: TGTGCCAGCAGCCACGAGGGACTAGCCCACGAGCAGTACTTC. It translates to CASSHEGLAHEQYF.

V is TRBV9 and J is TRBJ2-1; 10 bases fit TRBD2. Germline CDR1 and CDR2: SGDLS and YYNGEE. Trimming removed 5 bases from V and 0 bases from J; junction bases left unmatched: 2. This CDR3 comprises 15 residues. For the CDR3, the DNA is TGTGCCAGCAGTTCTAGCGGGAGCTCCTACAATGAGCAGTTCTTC. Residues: CASSSSGSSYNEQFF.

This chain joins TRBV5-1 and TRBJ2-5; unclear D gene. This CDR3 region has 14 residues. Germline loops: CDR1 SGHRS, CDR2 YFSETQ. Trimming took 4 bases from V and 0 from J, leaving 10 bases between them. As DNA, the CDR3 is TGCGCCAGCAGCGTATACACCAACCAAGAGACCCAGTACTTC. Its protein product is CASSVYTNQETQYF.